This TCR beta chain stems from a study of regulatory T cells in long-lasting Graves disease. Overall study results and limits: Sharing of public clonotypes was greater in persistent patients (around 2,500) than in new patients (about 970). Persistent disease was characterized by preferential usage of TRBV28, TRBJ1-2 and TRBJ2-5.

Time point denoted: newly diagnosed GD, antithyroid drugs for less than 3 months. Isolated PBMC RNA provided the starting material for the TCR library. In building TCR beta libraries, iRepertoire HTBI primers were used together with Arm-PCR of CDR3 regions. Original handling: Identification of gene segments yielded 60 to 80 TRBV and about 14 TRBJ across samples. TCRdb re-called the multiplex PCR reads with MiXCR, one entry per CDR3 protein. The V and J calls and clone size come from TCRdb's table, not from the authors' own analysis. The sample holds 400,000 to 500,000 distinct CDR3 sequences, about a sixth seen once. CDR1 and CDR2 from the germline V gene are KGHSH and LQKENI. The CDR3 covers 13 residues. V trimming: 5 bases; J trimming: 7 bases; junction bases outside the gene matches: 6. Comments on this clonotype: The antigen remains undetermined.

The same data also went into a second study, on T cells in Graves' hyperthyroidism and ophthalmopathy.

The sequence came from a woman younger than 30 with Graves disease. Source: peripheral blood mononuclear cells (PBMCs), taken at new diagnosis, from a patient treated with antithyroid drugs. The rearrangement uses TRBV18 and TRBJ1-1; 8 bases fit TRBD1. Here the CDR3 reads CASSVRTGIEAFF. Written as DNA, the CDR3 is TGTGCCAGCTCAGTTCGGACAGGGATTGAAGCTTTCTTT.